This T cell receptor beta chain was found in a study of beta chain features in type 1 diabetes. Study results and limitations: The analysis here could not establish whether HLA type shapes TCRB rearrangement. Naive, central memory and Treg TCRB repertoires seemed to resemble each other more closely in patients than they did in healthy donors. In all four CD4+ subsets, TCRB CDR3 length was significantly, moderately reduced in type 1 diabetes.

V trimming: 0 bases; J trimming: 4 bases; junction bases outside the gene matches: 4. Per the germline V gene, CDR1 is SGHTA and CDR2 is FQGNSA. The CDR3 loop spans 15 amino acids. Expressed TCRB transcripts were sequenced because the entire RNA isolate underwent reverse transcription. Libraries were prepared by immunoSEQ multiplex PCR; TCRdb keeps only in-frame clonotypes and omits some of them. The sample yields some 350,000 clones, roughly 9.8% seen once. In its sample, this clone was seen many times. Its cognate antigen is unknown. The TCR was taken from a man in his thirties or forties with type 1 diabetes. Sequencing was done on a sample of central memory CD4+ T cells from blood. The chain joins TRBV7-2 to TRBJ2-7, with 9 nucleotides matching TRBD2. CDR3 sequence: CASSLASSGMYEQYF. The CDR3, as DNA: TGTGCCAGCAGCTTAGCCTCTAGCGGGATGTACGAGCAGTACTTC. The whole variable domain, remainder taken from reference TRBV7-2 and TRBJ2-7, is GAGVSQSPSNKVTEKGKDVELRCDPISGHTALYWYRQSLGQGLEFLIYFQGNSAPDKSGLPSDRFSAERTGGSVSTLTIQRTQQEDSAVYLCASSLASSGMYEQYFGPGTRLTVT.